This entry lists 13 T cell receptor beta chains sequenced from one sample in a study of T cell repertoires in cytomegalovirus infection. TCRdb called the reads again in MiXCR, with one record for every CDR3 protein. The data show about 320,000 distinct CDR3 sequences, more than 8% seen once. Sequencing input: PBMCs. The receptors originated from a human donor in good health (CMV status not recorded). Some clones in this sample may be carry-over from other donors' samples.

This clonotype was observed a handful of times. The rearrangement uses TRBV30 and TRBJ1-5; unclear D gene. Trimming pared 3 bases from V and 5 bases from J, leaving 11 bases between. The V gene's germline CDR1 is GTSNPN and CDR2 SVGIG (reference sequence). The CDR3 contains 13 residues. DNA for the CDR3: TGTGCCTGGAGAAGAGGCCGGGATCAGCCCCAGCATTTT. The encoded protein is CAWRRGRDQPQHF.

The chain carries TRBV7-2 and TRBJ2-1; the D gene could be TRBD1 or TRBD2 (5 bases each). This CDR3 region has 15 residues. Germline V gene data show CDR1 as SGHTA and CDR2 as FQGNSA. V was cut by 8 bases and J by 9 bases, with 23 bases left in between. For the CDR3, the DNA is TGTGCCAGCGGCACCGGGACCCCACATACATCTGAGCAGTTCTTC. The encoded protein is CASGTGTPHTSEQFF.

Many counts were recorded for this clonotype. The chain is built from TRBV7-2 and TRBJ1-5; D is unclear. The CDR3 contains 15 residues. V was pared by 5 bases and J by 0 bases, with 11 bases between. The germline CDR1 and CDR2 sequences are SGHTA and FQGNSA. The CDR3 DNA reads TGTGCCAGCAGCATTGACACGAATAGCAATCAGCCCCAGCATTTT. It specifies CASSIDTNSNQPQHF.

In regard to this clonotype: With a much larger clone just one base away, this may be a read error. The chain has TRBV4-1 and TRBJ1-2; D may be TRBD1 (5 bases). Germline CDR1 is MGHRA and CDR2 is YSYEKL. The length of the CDR3 is 18 residues. CDR3 region: CTSSQDKRSVGANYGYTF. CDR3 bases: TGCACCAGCAGCCAAGACAAGCGATCTGTTGGGGCGAACTATGGCTACACCTTC.

This clonotype was counted at least ten times. The chain has TRBV7-2 and TRBJ1-4, with TRBD1 as a possible D gene (5 bases). CDR1 and CDR2 (germline): SGHTA, FQGNSA. The ends were cut back, 1 base at V and 8 bases at J, with 14 bases in the middle. The CDR3 is 15 residues long. The CDR3 here is CASSLDGGSREKLFF. The CDR3 DNA reads TGTGCCAGCAGCTTAGACGGGGGGTCAAGAGAAAAACTGTTTTTT.

This clonotype was recorded many times. The chain links TRBV6-2 or TRBV6-3 to TRBJ2-5; 7 nucleotides match TRBD2. J was trimmed by 4 bases and V by 6 bases; bases with no gene match: 8. From germline, CDR1 is MNHEY and CDR2 SVGEGT. This CDR3 contains 14 residues. DNA for the CDR3: TGTGCCAGCAGGGAAGCGGGACGTGCAGAGACCCAGTACTTC. This encodes CASREAGRAETQYF.

There are a few counts of this clonotype. V gene TRBV5-6 combines with J gene TRBJ2-7; no firm D call. Germline lookup yields CDR1 SGHDT and CDR2 YYEEEE. The CDR3 runs 14 residues. The V end was cut by 1 base, the J end by 2 bases, with 10 bases between. The CDR3 DNA sequence: TGTGCCAGCAGCTTGTCCCCTGGCGCCTACGAGCAGTACTTC. It yields the protein CASSLSPGAYEQYF.

The chain links TRBV29-1 to TRBJ2-1; 8 bases are shared with TRBD1. V was clipped by 6 bases and J by 9 bases; unmatched bases: 4. CDR1 is SQVTM, CDR2 ANQGSEA, per germline. The CDR3 is 11 amino acids. CDR3: CSVRQGSEQFF. The CDR3 DNA is TGCAGCGTGAGACAGGGGTCTGAGCAGTTCTTC.

This clonotype was seen many times. The chain joins TRBV6-5 to TRBJ1-1; a possible D gene is TRBD1 (6 bases). Germline CDR1 MNHEY, CDR2 SVGAGI. V lost 6 bases to trimming and J lost 1 base, with 9 bases between them. This CDR3 contains 13 residues. DNA for the CDR3: TGTGCCAGCAGCCAGGGACAGAACACTGAAGCTTTCTTT. Protein product: CASSQGQNTEAFF.

This chain uses TRBV4-1 with TRBJ1-5; D is unclear. Germline CDR1 MGHRA, CDR2 YSYEKL. V lost 1 base to trimming and J lost 7 bases, with 8 bases between them. The CDR3 is 13 amino acids. The DNA of the CDR3 is TGCGCCAGCAGCCAAGTAGCGGGACAGCCCCAGCATTTT. It yields the protein CASSQVAGQPQHF.

This clonotype has ten or more counts. The chain uses TRBV4-2 and TRBJ2-3; no firm D call. Between the trimmed V and J ends, which lost 3 bases and 1 base, there was a span of 14 bases. The germline V gene has CDR1 LGHNA and CDR2 YNFKEQ. The CDR3 totals 16 residues. DNA of the CDR3: TGTGCCAGCAGCCATCCTCTACCGGGCGGCACAGATACGCAGTATTTT. Translated, it gives CASSHPLPGGTDTQYF.

This clonotype was observed at least ten times. The J gene is TRBJ1-5, the V gene TRBV7-8; D perhaps matches TRBD1 (5 bases). The germline CDR1 and CDR2 sequences are SGHVS and FQNEAQ. The CDR3 covers 14 residues. V was clipped by 1 base and J by 3 bases, with 7 bases between them. The CDR3 nucleotides read TGTGCCAGCAGCTTAGGCAGGGACAATCAGCCCCAGCATTTT. Translation gives CASSLGRDNQPQHF.

The table lists this clonotype with many counts. This chain uses TRBV7-2 with TRBJ2-7; D may be TRBD1 (5 bases). The germline V gene encodes CDR1 SGHTA and CDR2 FQGNSA. The CDR3 covers 13 residues. V was cut by 4 bases and J by 6 bases, with 13 bases left in between. The CDR3 region is CASSSGQGLEQYF. CDR3 DNA sequence: TGTGCCAGCAGCTCCGGACAAGGCCTCGAGCAGTACTTC. The entire variable domain, with the rest obtained from reference TRBV7-2 and TRBJ2-7, is as follows: GAGVSQSPSNKVTEKGKDVELRCDPISGHTALYWYRQSLGQGLEFLIYFQGNSAPDKSGLPSDRFSAERTGGSVSTLTIQRTQQEDSAVYLCASSSGQGLEQYFGPGTRLTVT.